This T cell receptor beta chain stems from a study of blood T cell repertoires in COVID-19. Overall study: T cells, B-cell-depleted T cells, or PBMCs supplied cDNA or gDNA.

Only in-frame clones appear in the TCRdb table, and some are missing; sequencing was by immunoSEQ multiplex PCR. This table holds over 45,000 clones, around 82% found once. The sequencing input was peripheral blood. This TCR was sampled from a woman older than 75 with acute or convalescent COVID-19.

CDR3 bases: TGTGCCAGTAGTATTAGCGGGGTCGTCACAGATACGCAGTATTTT. It codes for CASSISGVVTDTQYF. The chain has TRBV19 and TRBJ2-3, with 8 bases lining up with TRBD2. Germline CDR1 LNHDA, CDR2 SQIVND (reference sequence). The trim removed 3 bases at V and 2 bases at J, leaving 4 bases unmatched. The CDR3 loop spans 15 amino acids.